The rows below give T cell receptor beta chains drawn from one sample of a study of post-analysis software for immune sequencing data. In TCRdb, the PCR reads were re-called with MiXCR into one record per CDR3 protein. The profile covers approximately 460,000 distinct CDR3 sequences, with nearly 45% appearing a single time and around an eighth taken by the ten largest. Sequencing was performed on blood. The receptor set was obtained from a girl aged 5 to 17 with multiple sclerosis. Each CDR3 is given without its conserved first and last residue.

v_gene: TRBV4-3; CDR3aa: ASSRGAGEQY
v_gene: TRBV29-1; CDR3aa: SVLAGATEAF
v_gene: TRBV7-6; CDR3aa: ASSHRDDSYEQY
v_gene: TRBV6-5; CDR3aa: ASVGTGFTVNTEAF
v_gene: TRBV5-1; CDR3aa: ASGNRVNTEAF
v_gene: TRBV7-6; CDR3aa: ASSLGPGSLSYEQY
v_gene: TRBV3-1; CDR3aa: ASSQDRTSYGYT
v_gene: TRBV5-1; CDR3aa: ASSLQPGQSSYEQY
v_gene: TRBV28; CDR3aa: ASSLYQLRDAKTDTQY
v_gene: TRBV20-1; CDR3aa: SARGTVNNEKLF
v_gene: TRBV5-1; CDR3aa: ASSLEVGGEF
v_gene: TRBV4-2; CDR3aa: ASSQDIGPQPQH
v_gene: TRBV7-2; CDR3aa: ASSLDVLRGLAETYEQY